This TCR beta chain came from a study of T cells in tuberculosis. On the study more broadly: CD1B tetramers identified T cells specific for mycobacterial lipid GMM.

Sorting used thawed, overnight-rested PBMC stained with anti-CD3, a viability dye and GMM-loaded CD1B tetramer. CD1B tetramers were loaded with Rhodococcus equi-derived C32 glucose monomycolate. No alpha-beta pairing information exists for these sequences. This table comes from immunoSEQ multiplex PCR, and its TCRdb copy is limited to in-frame clones, with some not included. The table records roughly 59,000 clones, around 86% of them present only once. Germline CDR1 and CDR2: WNHNN and SYGVQD (reference sequence). V lost 5 bases and J lost 4; bases outside the gene matches: 5. The CDR3 extends over 15 amino acids.

The specimen sequenced was CD1b-GMM tetramer-negative cells sorted from PBMCs. The chain recombines TRBV10-1 with TRBJ2-1; 10 bases align to TRBD2. The origin of this receptor is an adult woman with latent tuberculosis. In nucleotides, the CDR3 is TGCGCCAGCAGTCCGACTAGCGGGCGATACAATGAGCAGTTCTTC. It translates to CASSPTSGRYNEQFF.